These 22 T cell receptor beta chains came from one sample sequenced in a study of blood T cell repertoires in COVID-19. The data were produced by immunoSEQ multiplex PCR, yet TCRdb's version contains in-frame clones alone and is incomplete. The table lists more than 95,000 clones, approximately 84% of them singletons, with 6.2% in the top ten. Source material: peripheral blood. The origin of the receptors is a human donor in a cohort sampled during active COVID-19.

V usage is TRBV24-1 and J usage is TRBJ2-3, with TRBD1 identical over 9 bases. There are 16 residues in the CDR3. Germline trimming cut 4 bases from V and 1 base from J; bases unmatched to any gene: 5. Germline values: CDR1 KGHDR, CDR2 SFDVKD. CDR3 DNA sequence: TGTGCCACCAGTGACGCGACAGGGGGAGGCACAGATACGCAGTATTTT. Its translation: CATSDATGGGTDTQYF.

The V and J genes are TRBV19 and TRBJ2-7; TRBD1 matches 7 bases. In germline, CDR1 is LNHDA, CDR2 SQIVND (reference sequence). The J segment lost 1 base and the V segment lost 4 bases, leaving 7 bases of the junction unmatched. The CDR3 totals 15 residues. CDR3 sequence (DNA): TGTGCCAGTAGTACTACCGGGACAGCTTCCTACGAGCAGTACTTC. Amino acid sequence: CASSTTGTASYEQYF.

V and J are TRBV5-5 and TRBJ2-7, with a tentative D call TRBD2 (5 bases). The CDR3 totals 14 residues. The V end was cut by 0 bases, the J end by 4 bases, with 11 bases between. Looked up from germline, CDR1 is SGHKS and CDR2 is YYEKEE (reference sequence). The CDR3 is CASSLGPGNYEQYF. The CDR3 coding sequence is TGTGCCAGCAGCTTGGGGCCCGGGAATTACGAGCAGTACTTC.

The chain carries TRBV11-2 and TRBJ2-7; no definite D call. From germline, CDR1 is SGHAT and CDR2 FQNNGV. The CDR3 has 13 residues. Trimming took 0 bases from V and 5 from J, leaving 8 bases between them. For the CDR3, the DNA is TGTGCCAGCAGCTTAGAGTGGGCCGACGAGCAGTACTTC. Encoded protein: CASSLEWADEQYF.

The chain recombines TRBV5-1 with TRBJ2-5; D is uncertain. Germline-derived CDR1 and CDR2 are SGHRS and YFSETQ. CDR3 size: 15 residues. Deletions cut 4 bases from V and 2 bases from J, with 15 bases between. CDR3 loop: CASSPNRGSQETQYF. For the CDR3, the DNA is TGCGCCAGCAGCCCGAATAGAGGATCGCAAGAGACCCAGTACTTC. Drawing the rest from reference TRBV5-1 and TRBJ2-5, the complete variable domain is KAGVTQTPRYLIKTRGQQVTLSCSPISGHRSVSWYQQTPGQGLQFLFEYFSETQRNKGNFPGRFSGRQFSNSRSEMNVSTLELGDSALYLCASSPNRGSQETQYFGPGTRLLVL.

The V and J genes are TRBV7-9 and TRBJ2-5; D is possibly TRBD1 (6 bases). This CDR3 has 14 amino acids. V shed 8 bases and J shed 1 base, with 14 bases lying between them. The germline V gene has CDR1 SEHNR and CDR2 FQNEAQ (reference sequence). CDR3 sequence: CASGDRKIQETQYF. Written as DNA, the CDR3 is TGTGCCAGCGGAGACAGGAAAATCCAAGAGACCCAGTACTTC.

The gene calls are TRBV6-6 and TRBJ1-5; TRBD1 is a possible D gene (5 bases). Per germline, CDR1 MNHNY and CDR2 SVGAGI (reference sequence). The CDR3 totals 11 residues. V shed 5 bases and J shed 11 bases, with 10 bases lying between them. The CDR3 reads CASSGGGSQHF. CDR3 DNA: TGTGCCAGCAGTGGGGGGGGGTCCCAGCATTTT.

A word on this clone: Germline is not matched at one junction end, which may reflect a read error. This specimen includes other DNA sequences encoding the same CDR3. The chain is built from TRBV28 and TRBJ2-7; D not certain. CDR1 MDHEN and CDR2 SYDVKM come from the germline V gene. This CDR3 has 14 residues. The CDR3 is CASSLSVFSYEQYF. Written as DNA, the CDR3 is TGTGCCAGCAGTTTATCCGTGTTTTCCTATGAGCAGTACTTC.

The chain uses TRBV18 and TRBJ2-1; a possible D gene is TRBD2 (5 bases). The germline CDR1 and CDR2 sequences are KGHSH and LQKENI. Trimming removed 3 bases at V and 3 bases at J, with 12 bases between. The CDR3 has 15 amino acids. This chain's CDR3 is CASSPLDLDYNEQFF. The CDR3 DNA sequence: TGTGCCAGCTCACCCTTGGACTTGGACTACAATGAGCAGTTCTTC.

CDR3 nucleotides: TGCAGCGAACACAGGGGAACTGAAGCTTTCTTT. Translation: CSEHRGTEAFF. This chain connects TRBV29-1 to TRBJ1-1; TRBD1 agrees at 7 bases. Unmatched junction bases numbered 4, after V lost 7 bases and J lost 5 bases. This CDR3 spans 11 amino acids. Germline lookup yields CDR1 SQVTM and CDR2 ANQGSEA. The full variable domain, in which reference TRBV29-1 and TRBJ1-1 provide the parts outside the CDR3, is SAVISQKPSRDICQRGTSLTIQCQVDSQVTMMFWYRQQPGQSLTLIATANQGSEATYESGFVIDKFPISRPNLTFSTLTVSNMSPEDSSIYLCSEHRGTEAFFGQGTRLTVV.

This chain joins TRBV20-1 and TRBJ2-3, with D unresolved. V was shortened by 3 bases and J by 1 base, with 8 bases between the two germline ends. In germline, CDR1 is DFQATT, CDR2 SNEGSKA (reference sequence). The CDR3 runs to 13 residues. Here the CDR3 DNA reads TGCAGTGCTAGTCTTCCAGGCACAGATACGCAGTATTTT. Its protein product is CSASLPGTDTQYF.

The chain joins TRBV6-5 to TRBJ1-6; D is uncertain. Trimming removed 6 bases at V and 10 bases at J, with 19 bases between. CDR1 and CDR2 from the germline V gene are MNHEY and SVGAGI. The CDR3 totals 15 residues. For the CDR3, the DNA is TGTGCCAGCAGAGAGGCGTGGAGCTTAAACTCACCCCTCCACTTT. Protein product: CASREAWSLNSPLHF.

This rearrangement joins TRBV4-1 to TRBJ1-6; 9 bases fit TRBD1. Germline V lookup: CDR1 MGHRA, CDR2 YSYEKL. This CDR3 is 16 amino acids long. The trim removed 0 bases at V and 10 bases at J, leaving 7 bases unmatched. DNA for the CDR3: TGCGCCAGCAGCCAAGACGGACAGGGGTTGGGCTCACCCCTCCACTTT. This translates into CASSQDGQGLGSPLHF.

The CDR3 DNA reads as TGTGCCAGCAGCCGCAACAGGTATGAAGCTTTCTTT. It yields the protein CASSRNRYEAFF. V usage is TRBV4-2 and J usage is TRBJ1-1; D might be TRBD1 (5 bases). Germline CDR1 LGHNA, CDR2 YNFKEQ. CDR3 length: 12 amino acids. The V end lost 4 bases, the J end lost 7 bases, and 10 bases lay between the germline ends.

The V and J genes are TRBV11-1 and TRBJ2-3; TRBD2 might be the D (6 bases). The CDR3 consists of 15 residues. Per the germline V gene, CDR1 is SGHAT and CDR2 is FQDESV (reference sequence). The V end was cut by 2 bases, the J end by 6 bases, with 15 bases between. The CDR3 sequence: CASSLTASSADTQYF. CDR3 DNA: TGTGCCAGCAGCTTAACTGCGTCTAGCGCGGATACGCAGTATTTT.

The CDR3 DNA reads TGCAGCGTTGAATCGAGCCAAGAGACCCAGTACTTC. Encoded protein: CSVESSQETQYF. J is TRBJ2-5 and V is TRBV29-1; no firm D call. The germline V gene has CDR1 SQVTM and CDR2 ANQGSEA. The V and J ends lost 2 bases and 1 base respectively, with 5 bases between them. The CDR3 loop spans 12 amino acids. Supplemented by reference TRBV29-1 and TRBJ2-5, the full variable domain reads SAVISQKPSRDICQRGTSLTIQCQVDSQVTMMFWYRQQPGQSLTLIATANQGSEATYESGFVIDKFPISRPNLTFSTLTVSNMSPEDSSIYLCSVESSQETQYFGPGTRLLVL.

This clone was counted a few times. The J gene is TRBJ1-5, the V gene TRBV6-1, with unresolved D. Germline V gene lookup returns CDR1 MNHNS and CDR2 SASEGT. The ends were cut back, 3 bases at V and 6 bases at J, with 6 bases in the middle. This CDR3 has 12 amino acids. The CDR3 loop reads CASSDLSQPQHF. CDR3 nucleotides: TGTGCCAGCAGTGATTTGAGTCAGCCCCAGCATTTT.

CDR3 coding DNA: TGCAGCGTTACCCAACAGGACCGGTCCTACGAGCAGTACTTC. This encodes CSVTQQDRSYEQYF. The gene calls are TRBV29-1 and TRBJ2-7, with a weak D call TRBD1 (5 bases). The CDR3 runs 14 residues. Germline V gives CDR1 SQVTM, CDR2 ANQGSEA. Trimming took off 5 bases at V and 1 base at J, with 15 bases between the two ends.

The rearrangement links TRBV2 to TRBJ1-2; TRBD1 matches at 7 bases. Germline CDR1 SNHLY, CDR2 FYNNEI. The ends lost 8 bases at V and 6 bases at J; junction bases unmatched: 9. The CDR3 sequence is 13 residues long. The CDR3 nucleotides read TGTGCCAGCTCCTCGACAGGGTTCGATGGCTACACCTTC. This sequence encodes CASSSTGFDGYTF.

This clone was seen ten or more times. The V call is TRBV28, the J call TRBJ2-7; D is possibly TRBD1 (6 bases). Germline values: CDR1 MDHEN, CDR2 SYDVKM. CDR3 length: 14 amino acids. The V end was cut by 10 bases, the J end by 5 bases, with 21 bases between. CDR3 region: CATTELTGLNEQYF. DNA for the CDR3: TGTGCCACCACCGAACTGACAGGATTGAACGAGCAGTACTTC.

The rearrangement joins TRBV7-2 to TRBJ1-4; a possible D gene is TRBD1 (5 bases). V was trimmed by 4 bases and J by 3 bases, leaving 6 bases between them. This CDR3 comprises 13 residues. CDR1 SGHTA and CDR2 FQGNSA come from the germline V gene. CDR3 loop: CASSSTANEKLFF. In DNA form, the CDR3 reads TGTGCCAGCAGCTCGACAGCTAATGAAAAACTGTTTTTT. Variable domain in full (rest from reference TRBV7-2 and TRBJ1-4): GAGVSQSPSNKVTEKGKDVELRCDPISGHTALYWYRQSLGQGLEFLIYFQGNSAPDKSGLPSDRFSAERTGGSVSTLTIQRTQQEDSAVYLCASSSTANEKLFFGSGTQLSVL.

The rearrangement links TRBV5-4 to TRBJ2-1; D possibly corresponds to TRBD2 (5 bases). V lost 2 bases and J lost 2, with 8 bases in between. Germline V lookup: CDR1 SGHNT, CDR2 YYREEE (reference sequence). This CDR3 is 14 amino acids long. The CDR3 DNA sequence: TGTGCCAGCAGCTTTCACGGGACCTACAATGAGCAGTTCTTC. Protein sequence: CASSFHGTYNEQFF.